This entry lists 7 T cell receptor beta chains sequenced from one sample in a study of identical twins. TCRdb re-called the 5' RACE reads through MiXCR, storing one row per CDR3 protein. The sample holds some 460,000 distinct CDR3 sequences, 12% to 15% seen once. These data are also associated with another study on yellow fever vaccine responses in identical twins.

Material: CD4+ T cells sorted from blood. These receptors came from a woman under 30 in good health.

This chain connects TRBV7-9 to TRBJ2-5, with D uncertain. CDR3 length equals 15 residues. V lost 0 bases and J 2 bases, leaving 10 bases between the germline ends. Per the germline V gene, CDR1 is SEHNR and CDR2 is FQNEAQ (reference sequence). CDR3 loop: CASSLAVGGQETQYF. The CDR3 nucleotides are TGTGCCAGCAGCTTAGCAGTCGGTGGACAAGAGACCCAGTACTTC.

The rearrangement links TRBV6-2 or TRBV6-3 to TRBJ2-5, with 8 positions matching TRBD2. Trimming took 6 bases from V and 1 from J; bases not matched to a gene: 4. Germline values: CDR1 MNHEY, CDR2 SVGEGT. The CDR3 is made up of 14 amino acids. The CDR3, as DNA: TGTGCCAGCAGGAAAAGCGGGGGCCAAGAGACCCAGTACTTC. It codes for CASRKSGGQETQYF.

This clonotype came up many times. The CDR3, as DNA: TGTGCCATCAGTTTGTCCGCGGCCAACGTCCTGACTTTC. Translating gives CAISLSAANVLTF. The gene calls are TRBV10-3 and TRBJ2-6, with D unclear. CDR3 size: 13 residues. Between the trimmed V and J ends, which lost 5 bases and 6 bases, there was a span of 8 bases. CDR1 is ENHRY, CDR2 SYGVKD, per germline.

This chain links TRBV6-1 with TRBJ1-1; D might be TRBD1 (6 bases). V was shortened by 2 bases and J by 4 bases, with 11 bases between the two germline ends. The germline gives CDR1 MNHNS, CDR2 SASEGT. This CDR3 region has 14 residues. CDR3 sequence: CASSESGRGTEAFF. CDR3 bases: TGTGCCAGCAGTGAATCAGGCAGGGGCACTGAAGCTTTCTTT.

Only a few counts were recorded for this clonotype. This chain joins TRBV4-2 and TRBJ2-1; 15 positions match TRBD2. The CDR3 totals 19 residues. With 6 bases clipped from V and 0 bases from J, the junction kept 9 bases outside the gene matches. Germline V gene lookup returns CDR1 LGHNA and CDR2 YNFKEQ. The CDR3 reads CASRHSGLAGGTSYNEQFF. The CDR3 DNA reads as TGTGCCAGCAGGCACTCGGGACTAGCGGGAGGAACCTCCTACAATGAGCAGTTCTTC.

V gene TRBV12-3 or TRBV12-4 combines with J gene TRBJ2-7; 7 bases map to TRBD1. After removal of 1 base from V and 3 bases from J, the junction contained 6 bases not matched to a gene. The CDR3 runs to 15 residues. The CDR3 bases are TGTGCCAGCAGTTTAGAGAGGGACAGAGTCTACGAGCAGTACTTC. Translated: CASSLERDRVYEQYF.

This chain connects TRBV28 to TRBJ2-7; 10 positions match TRBD1. The CDR3 has 14 residues. Germline V gene data show CDR1 as MDHEN and CDR2 as SYDVKM. Trimming removed 6 bases from V and 4 bases from J; junction bases left unmatched: 6. The chain's CDR3 is CASSSSDRGYEQYF. CDR3 bases: TGTGCCAGCAGCTCATCGGACAGGGGGTACGAGCAGTACTTC.